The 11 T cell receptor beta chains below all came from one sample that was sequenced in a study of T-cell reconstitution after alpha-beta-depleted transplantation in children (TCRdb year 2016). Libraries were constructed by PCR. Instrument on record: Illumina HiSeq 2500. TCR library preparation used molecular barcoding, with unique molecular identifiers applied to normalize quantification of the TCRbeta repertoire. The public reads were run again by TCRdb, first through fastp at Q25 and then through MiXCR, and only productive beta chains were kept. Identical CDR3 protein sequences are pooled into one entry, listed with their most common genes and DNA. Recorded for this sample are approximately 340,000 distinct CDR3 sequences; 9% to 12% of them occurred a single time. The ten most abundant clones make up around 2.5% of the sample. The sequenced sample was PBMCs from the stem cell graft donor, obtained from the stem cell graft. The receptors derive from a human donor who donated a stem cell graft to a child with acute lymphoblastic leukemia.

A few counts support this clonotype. The CDR3 reads CASSVTSGIGETQYF. The DNA of the CDR3 is TGTGCCAGCAGCGTTACTAGCGGGATCGGTGAGACCCAGTACTTC. The chain has TRBV9 and TRBJ2-5; the match to TRBD2 covers 10 bases. With V trimmed by 2 bases and J by 5 bases, 6 bases remained unmatched. The germline gives CDR1 SGDLS, CDR2 YYNGEE. The CDR3 extends over 15 amino acids.

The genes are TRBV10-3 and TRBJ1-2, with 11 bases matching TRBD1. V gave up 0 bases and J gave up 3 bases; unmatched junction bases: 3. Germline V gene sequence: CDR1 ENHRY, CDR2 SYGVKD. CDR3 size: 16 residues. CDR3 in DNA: TGTGCCATCAGTGAGTCAGGACAGGGGGCCTACTATGGCTACACCTTC. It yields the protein CAISESGQGAYYGYTF.

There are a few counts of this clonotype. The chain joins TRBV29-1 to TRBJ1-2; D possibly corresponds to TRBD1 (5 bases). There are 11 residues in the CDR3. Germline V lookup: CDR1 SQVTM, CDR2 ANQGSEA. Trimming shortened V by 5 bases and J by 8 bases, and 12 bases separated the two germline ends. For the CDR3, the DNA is TGCAGCGTTCAAGGGACGGGGGGCTACACCTTC. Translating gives CSVQGTGGYTF.

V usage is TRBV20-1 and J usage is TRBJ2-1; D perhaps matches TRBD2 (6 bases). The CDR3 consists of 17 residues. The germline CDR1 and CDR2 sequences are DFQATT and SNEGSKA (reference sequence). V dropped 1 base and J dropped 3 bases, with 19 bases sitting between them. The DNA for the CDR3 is TGCAGTGCTAGAGTAGTCAAATACGGGAGTTTCTACAATGAGCAGTTCTTC. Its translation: CSARVVKYGSFYNEQFF.

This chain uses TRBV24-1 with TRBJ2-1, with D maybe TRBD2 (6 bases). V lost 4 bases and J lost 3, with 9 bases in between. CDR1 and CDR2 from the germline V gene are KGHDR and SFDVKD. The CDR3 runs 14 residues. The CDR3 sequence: CATSDPGLYNEQFF. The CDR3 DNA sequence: TGTGCCACCAGTGACCCGGGACTCTACAATGAGCAGTTCTTC.

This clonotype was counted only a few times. The CDR3 DNA sequence: TGTGCCAGCGCATTCGACGTGAACACTGAAGCTTTCTTT. Amino acids: CASAFDVNTEAFF. This chain links TRBV13 with TRBJ1-1; no definite D call. Trimming removed 8 bases from V and 0 bases from J, with 10 bases in between. The CDR3 spans 13 residues. The germline V gene has CDR1 PRHDT and CDR2 FYEKMQ (reference sequence).

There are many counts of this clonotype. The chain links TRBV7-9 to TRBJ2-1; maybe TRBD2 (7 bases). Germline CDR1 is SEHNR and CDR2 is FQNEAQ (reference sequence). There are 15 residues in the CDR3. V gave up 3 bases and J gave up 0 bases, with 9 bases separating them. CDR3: CASSLAGASYNEQFF. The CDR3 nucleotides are TGTGCCAGCAGCTTGGCGGGGGCCTCCTACAATGAGCAGTTCTTC. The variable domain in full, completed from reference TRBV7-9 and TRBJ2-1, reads DTGVSQNPRHKITKRGQNVTFRCDPISEHNRLYWYRQTLGQGPEFLTYFQNEAQLEKSRLLSDRFSAERPKGSFSTLEIQRTEQGDSAMYLCASSLAGASYNEQFFGPGTRLTVL.

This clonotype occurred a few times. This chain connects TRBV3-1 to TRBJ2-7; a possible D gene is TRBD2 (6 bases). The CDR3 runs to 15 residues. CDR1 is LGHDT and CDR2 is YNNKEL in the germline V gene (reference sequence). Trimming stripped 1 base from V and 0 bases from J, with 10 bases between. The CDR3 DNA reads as TGTGCCAGCAGCCAAGGTATAGCGGACTCCTACGAGCAGTACTTC. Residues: CASSQGIADSYEQYF.

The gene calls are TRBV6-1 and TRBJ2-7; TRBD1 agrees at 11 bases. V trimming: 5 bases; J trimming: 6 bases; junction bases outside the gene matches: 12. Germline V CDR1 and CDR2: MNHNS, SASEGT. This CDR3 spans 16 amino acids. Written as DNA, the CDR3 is TGTGCCAGCAGTACAGCCGGGACAGGGGGTGTACGCGAGCAGTACTTC. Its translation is CASSTAGTGGVREQYF.

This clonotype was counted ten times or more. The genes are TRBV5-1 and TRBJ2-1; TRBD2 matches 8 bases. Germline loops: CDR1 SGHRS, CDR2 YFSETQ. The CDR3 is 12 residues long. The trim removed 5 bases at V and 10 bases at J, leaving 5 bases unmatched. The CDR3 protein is CASSPGLAEQFF. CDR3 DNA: TGCGCCAGCAGTCCTGGACTAGCCGAGCAGTTCTTC.

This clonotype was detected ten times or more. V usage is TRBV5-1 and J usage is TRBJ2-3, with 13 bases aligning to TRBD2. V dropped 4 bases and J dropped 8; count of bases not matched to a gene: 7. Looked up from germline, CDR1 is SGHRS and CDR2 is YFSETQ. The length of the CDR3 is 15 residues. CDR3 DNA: TGCGCCAGCAGCCCGGGACTAGCGGGATTTGTTACGCAGTATTTT. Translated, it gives CASSPGLAGFVTQYF.